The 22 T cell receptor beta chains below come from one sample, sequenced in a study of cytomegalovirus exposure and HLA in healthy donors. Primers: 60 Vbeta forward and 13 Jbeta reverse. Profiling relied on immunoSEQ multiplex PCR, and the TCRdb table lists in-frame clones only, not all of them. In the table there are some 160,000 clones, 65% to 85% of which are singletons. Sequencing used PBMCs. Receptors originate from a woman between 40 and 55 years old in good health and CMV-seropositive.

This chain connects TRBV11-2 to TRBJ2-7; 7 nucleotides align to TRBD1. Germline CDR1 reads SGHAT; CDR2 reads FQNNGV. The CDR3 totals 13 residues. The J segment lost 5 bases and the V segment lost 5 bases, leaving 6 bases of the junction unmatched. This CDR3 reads CASSPRQGDEQYF. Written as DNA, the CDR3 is TGTGCCAGCAGCCCCCGCCAGGGGGACGAGCAGTACTTC.

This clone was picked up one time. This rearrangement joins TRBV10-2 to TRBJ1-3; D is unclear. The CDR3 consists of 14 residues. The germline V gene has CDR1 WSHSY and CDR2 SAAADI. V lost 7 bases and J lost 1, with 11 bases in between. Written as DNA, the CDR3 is TGCGCCAGCATAAATGGCGGGTCTGGAAACACCATATATTTT. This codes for CASINGGSGNTIYF.

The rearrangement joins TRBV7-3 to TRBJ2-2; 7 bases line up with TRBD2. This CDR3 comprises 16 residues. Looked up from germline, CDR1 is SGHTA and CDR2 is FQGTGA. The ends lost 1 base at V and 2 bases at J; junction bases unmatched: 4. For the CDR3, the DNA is TGTGCCAGCAGCTTAATTGGCGGGGGTAACACCGGGGAGCTGTTTTTT. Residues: CASSLIGGGNTGELFF.

The CDR3 coding sequence is TGTGCCAGCAGTTTGTGGGGAGAAAGCAATCAGCCCCAGCATTTT. This encodes CASSLWGESNQPQHF. The V call is TRBV27, the J call TRBJ1-5; D unclear. The CDR3 sequence is 15 residues long. Germline CDR1 reads MNHEY; CDR2 reads SMNVEV (reference sequence). The V gene lost 3 bases and the J gene lost 1 base, with 10 bases spanning the gap.

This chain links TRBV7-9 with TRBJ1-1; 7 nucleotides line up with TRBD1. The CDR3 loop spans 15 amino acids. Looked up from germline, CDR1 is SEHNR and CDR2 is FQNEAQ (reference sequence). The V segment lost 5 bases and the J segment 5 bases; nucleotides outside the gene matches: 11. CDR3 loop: CASSEGHRDRTEAFF. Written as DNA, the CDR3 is TGTGCCAGCAGCGAGGGCCACCGGGACAGAACTGAAGCTTTCTTT.

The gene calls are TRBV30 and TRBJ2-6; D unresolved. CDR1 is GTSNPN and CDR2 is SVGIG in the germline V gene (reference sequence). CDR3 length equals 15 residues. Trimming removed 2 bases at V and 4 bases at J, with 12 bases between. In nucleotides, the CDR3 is TGTGCCTGGAGTCCCTCGTGGGCGGGGGCCAACGTCCTGACTTTC. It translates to CAWSPSWAGANVLTF.

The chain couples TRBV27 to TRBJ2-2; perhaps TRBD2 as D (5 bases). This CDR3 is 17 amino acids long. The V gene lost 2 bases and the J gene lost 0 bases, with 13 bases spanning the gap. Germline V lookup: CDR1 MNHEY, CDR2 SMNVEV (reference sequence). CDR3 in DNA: TGTGCCAGCAGTTTACCTCCCGTCGGGACGAACACCGGGGAGCTGTTTTTT. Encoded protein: CASSLPPVGTNTGELFF.

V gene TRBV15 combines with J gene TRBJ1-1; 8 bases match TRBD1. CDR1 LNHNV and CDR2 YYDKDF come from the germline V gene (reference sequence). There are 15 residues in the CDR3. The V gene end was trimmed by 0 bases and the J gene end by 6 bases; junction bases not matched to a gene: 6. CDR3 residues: CATSRDQDRVSEAFF. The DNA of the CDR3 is TGTGCCACCAGCAGAGATCAGGACAGGGTTTCTGAAGCTTTCTTT.

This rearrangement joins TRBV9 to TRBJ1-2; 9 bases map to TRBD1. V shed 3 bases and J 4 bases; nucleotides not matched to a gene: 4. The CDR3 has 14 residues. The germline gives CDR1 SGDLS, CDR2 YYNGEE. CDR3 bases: TGTGCCAGCAGCGCACAGACAGGGGGCTATGGCTACACCTTC. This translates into CASSAQTGGYGYTF.

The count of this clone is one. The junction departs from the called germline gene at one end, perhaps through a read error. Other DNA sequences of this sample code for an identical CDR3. The CDR3 spells CASSAFSGLDNEQFF. The CDR3 bases are TGTGCCAGTAGCGCGTTTAGCGGCCTAGACAATGAGCAGTTCTTC. The chain couples TRBV9 to TRBJ2-1; possible D gene TRBD2, 6 bases. The CDR3 runs 15 residues. Germline CDR1 SGDLS, CDR2 YYNGEE.

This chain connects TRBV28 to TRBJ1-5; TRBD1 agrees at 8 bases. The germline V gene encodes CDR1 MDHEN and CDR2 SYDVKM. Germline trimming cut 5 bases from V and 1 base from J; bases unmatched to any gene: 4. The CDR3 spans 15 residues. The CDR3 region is CASSPGGLSNQPQHF. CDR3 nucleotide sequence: TGTGCCAGCAGTCCAGGGGGCTTGAGCAATCAGCCCCAGCATTTT.

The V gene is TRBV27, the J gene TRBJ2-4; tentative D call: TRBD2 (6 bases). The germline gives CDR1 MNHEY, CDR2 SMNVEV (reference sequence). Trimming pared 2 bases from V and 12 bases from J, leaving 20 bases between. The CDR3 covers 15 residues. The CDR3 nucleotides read TGTGCCAGCAGTTTAAGGAAAGGAGGGGAAGCTAATCAGTACTTC. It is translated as CASSLRKGGEANQYF.

In DNA form, the CDR3 reads TGTGCCAGCAGTACCCGACTAGCGGAAGCCAAAAACATTCAGTACTTC. It codes for CASSTRLAEAKNIQYF. This chain connects TRBV28 to TRBJ2-4; 9 bases fit TRBD2. The CDR3 contains 16 residues. The J segment lost 0 bases and the V segment lost 5 bases, leaving 5 bases of the junction unmatched. The V gene's germline CDR1 is MDHEN and CDR2 SYDVKM.

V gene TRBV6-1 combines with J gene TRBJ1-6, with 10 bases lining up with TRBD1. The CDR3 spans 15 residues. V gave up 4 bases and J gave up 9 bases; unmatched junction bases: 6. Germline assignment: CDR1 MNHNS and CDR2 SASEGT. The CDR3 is CASSVGTGALSPLHF. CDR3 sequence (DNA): TGTGCCAGCAGTGTGGGGACAGGGGCCCTTTCACCCCTCCACTTT.

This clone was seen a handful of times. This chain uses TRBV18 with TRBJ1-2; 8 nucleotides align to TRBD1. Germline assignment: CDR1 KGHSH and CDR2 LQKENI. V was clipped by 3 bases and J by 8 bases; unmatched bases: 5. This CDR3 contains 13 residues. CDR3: CASSPGQDNGYTF. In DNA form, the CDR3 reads TGTGCCAGCTCACCGGGACAGGATAACGGCTACACCTTC.

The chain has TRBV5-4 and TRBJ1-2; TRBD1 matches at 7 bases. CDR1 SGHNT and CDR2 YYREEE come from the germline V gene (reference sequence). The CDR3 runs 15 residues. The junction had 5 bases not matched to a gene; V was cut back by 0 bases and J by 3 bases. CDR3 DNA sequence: TGTGCCAGCAGCTTGGGGAAAACAGGGGACTATGGCTACACCTTC. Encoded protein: CASSLGKTGDYGYTF.

Here the CDR3 reads CASSPGGGTGMYEQYF. DNA for the CDR3: TGTGCCAGCAGCCCAGGGGGGGGGACAGGGATGTACGAGCAGTACTTC. The rearrangement links TRBV5-4 to TRBJ2-7; 9 bases line up with TRBD1. The V segment lost 4 bases and the J segment 4 bases; nucleotides outside the gene matches: 12. The CDR3 extends over 16 amino acids. CDR1 is SGHNT, CDR2 YYREEE, per germline (reference sequence).

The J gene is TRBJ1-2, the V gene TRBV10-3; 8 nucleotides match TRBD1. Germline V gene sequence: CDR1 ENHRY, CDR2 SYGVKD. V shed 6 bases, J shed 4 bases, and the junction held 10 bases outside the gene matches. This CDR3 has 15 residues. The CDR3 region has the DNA TGTGCCATCAGCAAGGGACAGGAGCCGGGCTATGGCTACACCTTC. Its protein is CAISKGQEPGYGYTF.

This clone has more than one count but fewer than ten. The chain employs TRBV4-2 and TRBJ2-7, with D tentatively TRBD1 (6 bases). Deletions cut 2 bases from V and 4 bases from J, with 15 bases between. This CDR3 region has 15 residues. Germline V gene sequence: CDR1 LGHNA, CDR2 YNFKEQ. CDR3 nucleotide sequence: TGTGCCAGCAGCCAACAAACTACAGGGTCTTACGAGCAGTACTTC. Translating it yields CASSQQTTGSYEQYF.

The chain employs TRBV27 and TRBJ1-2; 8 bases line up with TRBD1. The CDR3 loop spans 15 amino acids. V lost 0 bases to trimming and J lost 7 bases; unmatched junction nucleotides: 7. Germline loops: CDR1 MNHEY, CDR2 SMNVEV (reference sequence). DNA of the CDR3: TGTGCCAGCAGTTTATCCCGGACAGGGTCTGGTGGCTACACCTTC. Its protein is CASSLSRTGSGGYTF.

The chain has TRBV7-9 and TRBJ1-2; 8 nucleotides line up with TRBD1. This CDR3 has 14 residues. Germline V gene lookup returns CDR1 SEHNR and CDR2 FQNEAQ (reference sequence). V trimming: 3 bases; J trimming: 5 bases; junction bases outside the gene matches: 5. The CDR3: CASSLERTGYGYTF. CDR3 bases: TGTGCCAGCAGCTTGGAGAGGACAGGGTATGGCTACACCTTC.

The CDR3 region has the DNA TGTGCCAGTAGTAGAACCCATGCGGGGGGTAGCACAGATACGCAGTATTTT. This gives the protein CASSRTHAGGSTDTQYF. The chain couples TRBV19 to TRBJ2-3, with 8 bases matching TRBD2. V shed 4 bases and J 0 bases; nucleotides not matched to a gene: 9. In germline, CDR1 is LNHDA, CDR2 SQIVND (reference sequence). The CDR3 is 17 amino acids.